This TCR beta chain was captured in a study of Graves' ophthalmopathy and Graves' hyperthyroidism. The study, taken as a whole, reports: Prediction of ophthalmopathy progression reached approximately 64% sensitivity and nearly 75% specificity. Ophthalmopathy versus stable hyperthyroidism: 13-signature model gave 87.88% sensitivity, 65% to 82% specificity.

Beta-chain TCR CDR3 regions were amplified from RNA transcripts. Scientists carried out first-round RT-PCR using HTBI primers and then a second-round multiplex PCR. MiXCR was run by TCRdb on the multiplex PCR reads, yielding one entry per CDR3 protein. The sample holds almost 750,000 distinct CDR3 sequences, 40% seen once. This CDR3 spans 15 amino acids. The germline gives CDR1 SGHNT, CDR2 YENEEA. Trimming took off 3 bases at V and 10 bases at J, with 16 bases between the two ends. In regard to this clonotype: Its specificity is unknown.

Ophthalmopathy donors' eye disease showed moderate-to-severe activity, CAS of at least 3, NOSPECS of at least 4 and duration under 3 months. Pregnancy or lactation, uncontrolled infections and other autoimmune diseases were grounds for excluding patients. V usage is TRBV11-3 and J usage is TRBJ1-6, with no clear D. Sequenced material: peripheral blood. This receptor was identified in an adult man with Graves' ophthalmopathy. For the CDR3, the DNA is TGTGCCAGCAGCTTGGTAATTGGGAGAGAATCACCCCTCCACTTT. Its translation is CASSLVIGRESPLHF.